This T cell receptor beta chain was found in a study of response to subunit inactivated influenza vaccine. For this clonotype: As yet, its antigen is unknown.

The V gene's germline CDR1 is DFQATT and CDR2 SNEGSKA (reference sequence). CDR3 length: 15 residues. Trimming removed 5 bases from V and 0 bases from J, with 16 bases in between. TCRdb analysed the RT-PCR reads with MiXCR anew, one entry per CDR3 protein. This sample has a few hundred thousand distinct CDR3 sequences, with 11% to 15% found just once. Study-level findings and limits: The authors proposed limited new T cell recruitment per seasonal influenza vaccination.

Sample: PBMCs from blood, taken roughly 12 days after vaccination. This clonotype was sampled from a man over 45 who received an inactivated influenza vaccine. The chain is built from TRBV20-1 and TRBJ1-1; no reliable D call. The CDR3 protein is CSAPATSGMNTEAFF. The CDR3 DNA reads TGCAGTGCTCCAGCGACATCGGGGATGAACACTGAAGCTTTCTTT.